This T cell receptor (beta chain) was found in a study of T cells after yellow fever vaccination. Whole-study results and caveats: It was a small share of clonotypes that appeared in both CD4 and CD8 compartments. Reappearance after the booster was observed for most primary-vaccination clones (roughly 97% CD4, about 90% CD8). Abundant clonotypes (contaminants from the bulk population) could be present in FACS-sorted repertoires.

Germline V lookup: CDR1 KGHSH, CDR2 LQKENI. The CDR3 totals 14 residues. The V end lost 2 bases, the J end lost 6 bases, and 13 bases lay between the germline ends. TCRdb redid the calling of the 5' RACE reads with MiXCR, one entry per CDR3 protein. The profile shows fewer than 450,000 distinct CDR3 sequences, around 8.1% of them singletons. As for this clonotype: Its target is not known.

The sample consisted of PBMCs, taken approximately 40 days after the first yellow fever vaccination. This sequence originates from a man in his late teens or twenties who received the YFV17D yellow fever vaccine. The chain recombines TRBV18 with TRBJ1-1, with a tentative D call TRBD1 (5 bases). The CDR3 DNA follows: TGTGCCAGCTCACCAACCGCCAGGGACGCTGAAGCTTTCTTT. It specifies CASSPTARDAEAFF.